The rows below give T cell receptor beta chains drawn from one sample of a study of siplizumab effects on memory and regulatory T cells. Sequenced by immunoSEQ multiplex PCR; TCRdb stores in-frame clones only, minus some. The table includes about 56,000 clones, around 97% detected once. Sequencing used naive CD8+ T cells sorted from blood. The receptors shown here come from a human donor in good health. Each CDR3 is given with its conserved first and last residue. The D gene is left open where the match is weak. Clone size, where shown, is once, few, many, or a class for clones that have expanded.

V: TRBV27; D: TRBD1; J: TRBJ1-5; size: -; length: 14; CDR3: CASAGTGYNQPQHF; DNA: TGTGCCAGTGCCGGGACAGGGTACAATCAGCCCCAGCATTTT
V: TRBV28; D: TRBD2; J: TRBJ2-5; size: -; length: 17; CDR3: CASSLNSGLADEETQYF; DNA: TGTGCCAGCAGTTTAAACTCTGGACTAGCGGATGAAGAGACCCAGTACTTC
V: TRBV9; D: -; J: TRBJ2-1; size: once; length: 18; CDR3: CASSDDPHQLYSYNEQFF; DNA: TGTGCCAGCAGCGACGACCCGCACCAGCTCTATTCCTACAATGAGCAGTTCTTC
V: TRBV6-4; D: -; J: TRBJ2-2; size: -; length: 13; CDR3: CASSWGAGGELFF; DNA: TGTGCCAGCAGTTGGGGGGCTGGCGGGGAGCTGTTTTTT
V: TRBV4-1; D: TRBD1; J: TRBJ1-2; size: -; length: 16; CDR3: CASSQEGTGINYGYTF; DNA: TGCGCCAGCAGCCAAGAGGGGACAGGTATCAACTATGGCTACACCTTC
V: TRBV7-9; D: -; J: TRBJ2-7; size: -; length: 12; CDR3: CASSLGVHEQYF; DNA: TGTGCCAGCAGCTTAGGAGTTCACGAGCAGTACTTC
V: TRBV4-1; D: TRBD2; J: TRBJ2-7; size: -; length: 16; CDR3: CASSQEPLAGGYEQYF; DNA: TGCGCCAGCAGCCAAGAACCACTAGCGGGAGGTTACGAGCAGTACTTC
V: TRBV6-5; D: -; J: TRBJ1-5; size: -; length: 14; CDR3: CASSYDKTHQPQHF; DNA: TGTGCCAGCAGTTACGACAAAACTCATCAGCCCCAGCATTTT
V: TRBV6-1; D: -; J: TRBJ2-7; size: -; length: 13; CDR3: CASSSKEGNEQYF; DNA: TGTGCCAGCAGCAGCAAGGAGGGAAACGAGCAGTACTTC
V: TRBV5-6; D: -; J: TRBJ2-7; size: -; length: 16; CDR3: CASSLEGIGRLGEQYF; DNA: TGTGCCAGCAGCTTGGAAGGGATCGGCCGTCTGGGCGAGCAGTACTTC